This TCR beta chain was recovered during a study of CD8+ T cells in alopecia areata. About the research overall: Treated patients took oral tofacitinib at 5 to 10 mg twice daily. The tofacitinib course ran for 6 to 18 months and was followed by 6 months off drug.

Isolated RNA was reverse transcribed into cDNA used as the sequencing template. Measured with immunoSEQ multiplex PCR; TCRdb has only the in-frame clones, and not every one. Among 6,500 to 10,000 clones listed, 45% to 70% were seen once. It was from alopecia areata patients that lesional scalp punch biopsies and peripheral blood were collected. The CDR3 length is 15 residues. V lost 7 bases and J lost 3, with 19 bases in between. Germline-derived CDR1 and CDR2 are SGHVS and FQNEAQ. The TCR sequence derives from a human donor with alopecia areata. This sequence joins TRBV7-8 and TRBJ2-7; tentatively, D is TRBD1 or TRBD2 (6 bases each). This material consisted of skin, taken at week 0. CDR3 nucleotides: TGTGCCAGCAACCCGGTTGGAGGGGGTATCTACGAGCAGTACTTC. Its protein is CASNPVGGGIYEQYF.